These 20 T cell receptor beta chains came from one sample sequenced in a study of vaccination effects on CD4 cells after COVID-19. TCRdb keeps only in-frame clones here, not all; method: immunoSEQ multiplex PCR. The repertoire includes roughly 60,000 clones, approximately 70% of them detected once, and roughly 23% sits in the top ten. No cognate antigen is known for these TCRs. Cells that had been cultured for 10 days were the source of isolated CD4+ T cells. The source was CD4+ T cells from PBMCs cultured without peptide, collected before COVID-19 vaccination. The receptors shown here come from a human donor who had a prior SARS-CoV-2 infection.

The rearrangement links TRBV2 to TRBJ2-3; D remains ambiguous. This CDR3 comprises 12 residues. Germline CDR1 reads SNHLY; CDR2 reads FYNNEI. Deletions cut 10 bases from V and 6 bases from J, with 14 bases between. DNA of the CDR3: TGTGCCAACTCCCTTTCCGGGGATACGCAGTATTTT. It encodes CANSLSGDTQYF.

The chain carries TRBV9 and TRBJ2-7, with 9 bases aligning to TRBD2. From germline, CDR1 is SGDLS and CDR2 YYNGEE. The CDR3 consists of 16 residues. V was pared by 5 bases and J by 3 bases, with 12 bases of the junction left unmatched. CDR3 sequence (DNA): TGTGCCAGCAGTAGGGGCGTGTCTAGCGGGGACTACGAGCAGTACTTC. It translates to CASSRGVSSGDYEQYF.

The chain is built from TRBV7-2 and TRBJ2-7; D unresolved. Germline CDR1 and CDR2: SGHTA and FQGNSA. V lost 1 base and J lost 4, with 8 bases in between. The CDR3 runs to 13 residues. The CDR3 spells CASSLVIGYEQYF. The CDR3 DNA reads TGTGCCAGCAGCTTAGTGATCGGTTACGAGCAGTACTTC.

The sample holds one count of this clone. The rearrangement joins TRBV6-6 to TRBJ2-7, with TRBD2 identical over 11 bases. Germline V CDR1 and CDR2: MNHNY, SVGAGI (reference sequence). J was trimmed by 4 bases and V by 6 bases; bases with no gene match: 2. This CDR3 is 13 amino acids long. The CDR3 sequence: CASRLAGEYEQYF. Written as DNA, the CDR3 is TGTGCCAGCAGACTAGCGGGAGAATACGAGCAGTACTTC.

The J gene is TRBJ2-3, the V gene TRBV7-3; 9 nucleotides match TRBD1. The CDR3 covers 15 residues. CDR1 is SGHTA and CDR2 is FQGTGA in the germline V gene. V gave up 4 bases and J gave up 6 bases; unmatched junction bases: 8. DNA of the CDR3: TGTGCCAGCAGCTCCCGGACAGGGGTTGTGGATACGCAGTATTTT. Its translation is CASSSRTGVVDTQYF.

This chain links TRBV27 with TRBJ2-3; D is undetermined. This CDR3 contains 15 residues. Germline CDR1 MNHEY, CDR2 SMNVEV (reference sequence). The V gene lost 6 bases and the J gene lost 2 bases, with 15 bases spanning the gap. The CDR3 region is CASSQSRWATDTQYF. CDR3 DNA: TGTGCCAGCAGCCAGTCGAGATGGGCCACAGATACGCAGTATTTT.

The rearrangement uses TRBV12-3 or TRBV12-4 and TRBJ1-1; D is possibly TRBD1 (6 bases). The CDR3 has 12 residues. V dropped 5 bases and J dropped 7 bases, with 11 bases sitting between them. The CDR3 here is CASSKDSLEAFF. DNA for the CDR3: TGTGCCAGCAGTAAGGACAGCCTTGAAGCTTTCTTT.

The sample holds one count of this clone. This chain joins TRBV18 and TRBJ1-1; D gene uncertain. Germline V gene data show CDR1 as KGHSH and CDR2 as LQKENI. This CDR3 spans 13 amino acids. V lost 2 bases and J 5 bases, leaving 9 bases between the germline ends. DNA of the CDR3: TGTGCCAGCTCACCAGAAGGAGGAACTGAAGCTTTCTTT. It translates to CASSPEGGTEAFF.

This rearrangement joins TRBV30 to TRBJ1-1; unclear D gene. The germline CDR1 and CDR2 sequences are GTSNPN and SVGIG (reference sequence). This CDR3 is 17 amino acids long. V was trimmed by 2 bases and J by 4 bases, leaving 23 bases between them. The CDR3 here is CAWSFGHSRARSTEAFF. The CDR3 DNA reads as TGTGCCTGGAGTTTCGGGCACAGCCGGGCTCGTAGCACTGAAGCTTTCTTT.

There are a few counts of this clone. This sequence joins TRBV5-1 and TRBJ1-3; no reliable D call. The CDR3 has 14 residues. Trimming left V 0 bases short and J 0 bases short, with 4 bases between. Germline V gives CDR1 SGHRS, CDR2 YFSETQ. The CDR3 loop is CASSLASSGNTIYF. DNA for the CDR3: TGCGCCAGCAGCTTGGCCAGCTCTGGAAACACCATATATTTT.

V usage is TRBV27 and J usage is TRBJ1-1; 10 bases are a match to TRBD1. V dropped 8 bases and J dropped 4; count of bases not matched to a gene: 10. The CDR3 sequence is 15 residues long. The germline V gene has CDR1 MNHEY and CDR2 SMNVEV (reference sequence). The CDR3 loop reads CASGNFRTGGTEAFF. CDR3 nucleotides: TGTGCCAGCGGGAATTTCAGGACAGGGGGCACTGAAGCTTTCTTT.

The V call is TRBV7-8, the J call TRBJ1-2, with TRBD1 identical over 7 bases. Germline CDR1 SGHVS, CDR2 FQNEAQ. V shed 6 bases, J shed 4 bases, and the junction held 5 bases outside the gene matches. The CDR3 runs to 13 residues. CDR3 DNA: TGTGCCAGCAGAAGGGCAGGGGGCTATGGCTACACCTTC. It is translated as CASRRAGGYGYTF.

This clone was observed a handful of times. CDR3 region: CASSLAHGGGNTIYF. In DNA form, the CDR3 reads TGTGCCAGCAGCTTAGCCCACGGTGGGGGGAACACCATATATTTT. This chain links TRBV7-2 with TRBJ1-3; perhaps TRBD1 as D (5 bases). Germline V gene lookup returns CDR1 SGHTA and CDR2 FQGNSA. The CDR3 is 15 residues long. With 0 bases removed from V and 7 bases from J, the gap between germline ends came to 13 bases.

The chain uses TRBV6-6 and TRBJ1-5; D remains ambiguous. Trimming took off 5 bases at V and 4 bases at J, with 12 bases between the two ends. The germline gives CDR1 MNHNY, CDR2 SVGAGI (reference sequence). This CDR3 comprises 14 residues. The CDR3, as DNA: TGTGCCAGCAGTCCCGGAAAACTAAATCAGCCCCAGCATTTT. As protein: CASSPGKLNQPQHF.

The chain joins TRBV2 to TRBJ1-6; maybe TRBD1 (6 bases). This CDR3 comprises 14 residues. Germline values: CDR1 SNHLY, CDR2 FYNNEI. Trimming removed 3 bases at V and 7 bases at J, with 10 bases between. CDR3 in DNA: TGTGCCAGCAGTGATCGTACAGGGAATTCACCCCTCCACTTT. As protein: CASSDRTGNSPLHF.

In this sample, this clone is medium-sized. The V gene is TRBV7-9, the J gene TRBJ1-5; D is possibly TRBD1 (6 bases). Per the germline V gene, CDR1 is SEHNR and CDR2 is FQNEAQ (reference sequence). The CDR3 runs 14 residues. V was clipped by 5 bases and J by 5 bases, with 13 bases between them. CDR3 nucleotides: TGTGCCAGCAGCCTTACAGGGTTATATCAGCCCCAGCATTTT. Protein product: CASSLTGLYQPQHF.

This clone was detected a few times. The chain recombines TRBV5-4 with TRBJ2-3; 13 nucleotides agree with TRBD2. The length of the CDR3 is 16 residues. V trimming: 5 bases; J trimming: 6 bases; junction bases outside the gene matches: 9. The germline gives CDR1 SGHNT, CDR2 YYREEE (reference sequence). In DNA, the CDR3 is TGTGCCAGCAGGCAGACTAGCGGGGGGCAGGGGGATACGCAGTATTTT. Amino acid sequence: CASRQTSGGQGDTQYF.

The chain uses TRBV24-1 and TRBJ2-1; 11 positions match TRBD2. CDR3 length: 14 amino acids. V gave up 7 bases and J gave up 9 bases; unmatched junction bases: 7. Germline V gene lookup returns CDR1 KGHDR and CDR2 SFDVKD. The CDR3 loop is CATRHSSGRAEQFF. CDR3 nucleotides: TGTGCCACCAGACACAGTAGCGGGAGGGCTGAGCAGTTCTTC.

The chain couples TRBV18 to TRBJ2-1; 7 bases agree with TRBD2. V lost 3 bases, J lost 5 bases, and 13 bases stayed unmatched. Germline values: CDR1 KGHSH, CDR2 LQKENI. CDR3 length: 17 amino acids. Written as DNA, the CDR3 is TGTGCCAGCTCACCGCAACCTAGCGGAGGGTTGGACAATGAGCAGTTCTTC. Encoded protein: CASSPQPSGGLDNEQFF.

This clone was observed a few times. V and J are TRBV11-2 and TRBJ2-7; tentative D call: TRBD1 (6 bases). The V end lost 5 bases, the J end lost 3 bases, and 11 bases lay between the germline ends. The CDR3 totals 13 residues. Per the germline V gene, CDR1 is SGHAT and CDR2 is FQNNGV. CDR3 DNA sequence: TGTGCCAGCAGCCCGGACAGATTCTACGAGCAGTACTTC. Translation gives CASSPDRFYEQYF. The whole variable domain, filled in from reference TRBV11-2 and TRBJ2-7, reads EAGVAQSPRYKIIEKRQSVAFWCNPISGHATLYWYQQILGQGPKLLIQFQNNGVVDDSQLPKDRFSAERLKGVDSTLKIQPAKLEDSAVYLCASSPDRFYEQYFGPGTRLTVT.